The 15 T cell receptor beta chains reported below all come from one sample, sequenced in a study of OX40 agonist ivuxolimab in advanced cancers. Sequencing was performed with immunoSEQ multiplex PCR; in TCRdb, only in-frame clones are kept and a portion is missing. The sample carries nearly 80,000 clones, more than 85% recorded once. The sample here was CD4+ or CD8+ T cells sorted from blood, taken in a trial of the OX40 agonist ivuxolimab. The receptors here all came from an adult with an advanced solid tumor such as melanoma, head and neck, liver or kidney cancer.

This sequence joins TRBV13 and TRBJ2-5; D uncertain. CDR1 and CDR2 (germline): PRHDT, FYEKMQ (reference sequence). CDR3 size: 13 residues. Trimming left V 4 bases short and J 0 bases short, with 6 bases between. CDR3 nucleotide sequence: TGTGCCAGCAGCTCGTCTAACCAAGAGACCCAGTACTTC. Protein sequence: CASSSSNQETQYF.

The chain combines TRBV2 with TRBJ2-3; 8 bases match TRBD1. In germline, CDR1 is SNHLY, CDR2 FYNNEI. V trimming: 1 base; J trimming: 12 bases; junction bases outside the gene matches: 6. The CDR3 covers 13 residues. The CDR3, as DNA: TGTGCCAGCAGTGAAGAGGCAGGGGGCCCACAGTATTTT. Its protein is CASSEEAGGPQYF.

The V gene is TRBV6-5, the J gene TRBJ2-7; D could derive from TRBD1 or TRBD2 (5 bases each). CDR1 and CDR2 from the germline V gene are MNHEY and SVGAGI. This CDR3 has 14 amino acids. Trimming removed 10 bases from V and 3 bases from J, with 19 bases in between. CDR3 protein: CATRLGTILYEQYF. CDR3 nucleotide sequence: TGTGCCACCCGGTTGGGGACCATTCTCTACGAGCAGTACTTC.

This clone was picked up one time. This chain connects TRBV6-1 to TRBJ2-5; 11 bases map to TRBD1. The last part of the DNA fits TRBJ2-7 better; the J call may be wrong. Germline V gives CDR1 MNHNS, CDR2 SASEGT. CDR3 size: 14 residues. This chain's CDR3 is CASSERDRGSEQYF. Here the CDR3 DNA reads TGTGCCAGCAGTGAAAGGGACAGGGGGTCCGAGCAGTACTTC.

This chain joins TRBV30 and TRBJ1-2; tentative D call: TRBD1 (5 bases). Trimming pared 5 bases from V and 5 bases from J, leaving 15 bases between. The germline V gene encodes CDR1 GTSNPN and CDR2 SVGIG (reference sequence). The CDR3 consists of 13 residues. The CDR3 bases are TGTGCCTGGCGTGGGTCAGGGAGTTATGGCTACACCTTC. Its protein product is CAWRGSGSYGYTF.

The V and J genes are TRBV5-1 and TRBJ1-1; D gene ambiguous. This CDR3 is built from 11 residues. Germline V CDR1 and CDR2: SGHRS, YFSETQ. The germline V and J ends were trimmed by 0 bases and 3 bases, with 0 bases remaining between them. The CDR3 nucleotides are TGCGCCAGCAGCTTGGACACTGAAGCTTTCTTT. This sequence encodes CASSLDTEAFF. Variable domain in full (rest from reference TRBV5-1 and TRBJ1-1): KAGVTQTPRYLIKTRGQQVTLSCSPISGHRSVSWYQQTPGQGLQFLFEYFSETQRNKGNFPGRFSGRQFSNSRSEMNVSTLELGDSALYLCASSLDTEAFFGQGTRLTVV.

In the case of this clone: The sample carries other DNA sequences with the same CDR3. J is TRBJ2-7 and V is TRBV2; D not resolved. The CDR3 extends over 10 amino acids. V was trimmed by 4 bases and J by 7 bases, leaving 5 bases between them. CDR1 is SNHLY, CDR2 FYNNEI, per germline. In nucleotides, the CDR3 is TGTGCCAGCAGTGTCAGAGAGCAGTACTTC. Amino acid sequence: CASSVREQYF.

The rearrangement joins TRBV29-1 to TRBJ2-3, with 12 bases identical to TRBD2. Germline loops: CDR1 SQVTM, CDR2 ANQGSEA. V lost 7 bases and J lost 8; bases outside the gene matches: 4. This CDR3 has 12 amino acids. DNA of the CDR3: TGCAGCGCTCAGACTAGCGGGAGTACGCAGTATTTT. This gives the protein CSAQTSGSTQYF.

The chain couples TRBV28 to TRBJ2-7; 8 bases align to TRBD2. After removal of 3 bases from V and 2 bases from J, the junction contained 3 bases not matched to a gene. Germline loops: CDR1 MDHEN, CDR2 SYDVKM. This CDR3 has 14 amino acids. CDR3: CASSLPTSAYEQYF. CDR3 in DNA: TGTGCCAGCAGTTTGCCGACTAGCGCCTACGAGCAGTACTTC.

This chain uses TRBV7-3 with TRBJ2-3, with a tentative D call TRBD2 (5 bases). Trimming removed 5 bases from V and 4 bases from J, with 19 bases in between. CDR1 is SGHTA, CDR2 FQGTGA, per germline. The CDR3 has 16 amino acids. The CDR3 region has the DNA TGTGCCAGCAGCCAAGGGTTGCGGGCGGGCCCAGATACGCAGTATTTT. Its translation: CASSQGLRAGPDTQYF.

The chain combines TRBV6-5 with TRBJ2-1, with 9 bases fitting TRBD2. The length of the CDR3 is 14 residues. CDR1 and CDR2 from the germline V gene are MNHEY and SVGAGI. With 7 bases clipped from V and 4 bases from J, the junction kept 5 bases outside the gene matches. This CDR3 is CASKREELYNEQFF. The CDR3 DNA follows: TGTGCCAGCAAGCGGGAGGAGCTTTACAATGAGCAGTTCTTC.

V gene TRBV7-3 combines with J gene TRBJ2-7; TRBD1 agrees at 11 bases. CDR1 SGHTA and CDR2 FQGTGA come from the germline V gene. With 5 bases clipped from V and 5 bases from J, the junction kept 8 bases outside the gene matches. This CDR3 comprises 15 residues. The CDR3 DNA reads TGTGCCAGCAGCCGGGGAGGACAGGGGGCAGACGAGCAGTACTTC. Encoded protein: CASSRGGQGADEQYF.

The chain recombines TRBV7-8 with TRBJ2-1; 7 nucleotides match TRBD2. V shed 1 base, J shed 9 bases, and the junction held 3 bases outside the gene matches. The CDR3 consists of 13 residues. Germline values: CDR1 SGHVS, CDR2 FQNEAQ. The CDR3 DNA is TGTGCCAGCAGCTTAGGGGAGGGTGGTGAGCAGTTCTTC. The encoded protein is CASSLGEGGEQFF.

The CDR3 DNA reads TGTGCCAGCAGCTATGGACTCGCTGGGGCCAACGTCCTGACTTTC. Translation: CASSYGLAGANVLTF. The chain couples TRBV5-6 to TRBJ2-6, with D possibly TRBD2 on 5 matching bases. Per germline, CDR1 SGHDT and CDR2 YYEEEE. The CDR3 length is 15 residues. The V gene lost 3 bases and the J gene lost 2 bases, with 9 bases spanning the gap.

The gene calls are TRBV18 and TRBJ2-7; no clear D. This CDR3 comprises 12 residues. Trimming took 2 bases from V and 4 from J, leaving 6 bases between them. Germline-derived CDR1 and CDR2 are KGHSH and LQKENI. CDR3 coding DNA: TGTGCCAGCTCACCAAATCTATACGAGCAGTACTTC. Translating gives CASSPNLYEQYF.